This T cell receptor beta chain was sequenced during a study of TIL therapy for anti-PD-1-resistant metastatic lung cancer. Background on the study: Median patient age was 54, ranging roughly 35-85 years.

Note on this clone: The antigen is unknown.

Study observations and caveats: The cohort had more treatment-naive, never-smoker and oncogene-addicted patients than typical.

Germline V gene lookup returns CDR1 SEHNR and CDR2 FQNEAQ (reference sequence). This CDR3 spans 15 amino acids. Trimming removed 2 bases from V and 9 bases from J; junction bases left unmatched: 9. Stated time point: pre-treatment sample, taken before nivolumab and TIL therapy. This was the immunoSEQ v3 assay. Libraries were sequenced to roughly 2 million read pairs (survey) or roughly 4.5-6 million (deep). Method: immunoSEQ multiplex PCR; TCRdb's copy keeps in-frame clones and lacks some. The table records 12,000 or so clones, 80% of them present only once. The gene calls are TRBV7-9 and TRBJ2-1, with 8 bases aligning to TRBD2. The material was blood, obtained at baseline. The clonotype was recovered from a person aged 25 to 85 with non-small cell lung cancer. The CDR3 DNA reads TGTGCCAGCAGCTTAAATCGGGAGGGGTCGGTTGAGCAGTTCTTC. Translated, it gives CASSLNREGSVEQFF. Full variable domain (remainder filled in from reference TRBV7-9 and TRBJ2-1): DTGVSQNPRHKITKRGQNVTFRCDPISEHNRLYWYRQTLGQGPEFLTYFQNEAQLEKSRLLSDRFSAERPKGSFSTLEIQRTEQGDSAMYLCASSLNREGSVEQFFGPGTRLTVL.